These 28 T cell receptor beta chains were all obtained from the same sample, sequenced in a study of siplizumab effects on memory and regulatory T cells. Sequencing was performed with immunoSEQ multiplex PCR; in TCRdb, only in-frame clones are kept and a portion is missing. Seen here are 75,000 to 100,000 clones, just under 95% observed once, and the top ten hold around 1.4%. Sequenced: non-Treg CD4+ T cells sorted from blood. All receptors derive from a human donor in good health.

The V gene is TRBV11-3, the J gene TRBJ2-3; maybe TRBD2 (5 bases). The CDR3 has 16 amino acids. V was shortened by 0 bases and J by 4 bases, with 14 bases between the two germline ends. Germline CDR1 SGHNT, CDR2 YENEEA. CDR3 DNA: TGTGCCAGCAGCTTAGAGATGAGCGCGGGTTCAGATACGCAGTATTTT. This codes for CASSLEMSAGSDTQYF.

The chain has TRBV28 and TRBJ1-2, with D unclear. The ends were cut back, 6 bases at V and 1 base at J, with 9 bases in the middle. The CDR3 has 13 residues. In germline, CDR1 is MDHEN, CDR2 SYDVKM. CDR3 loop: CASRMVDNYGYTF. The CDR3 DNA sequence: TGTGCCAGCAGAATGGTGGATAACTATGGCTACACCTTC.

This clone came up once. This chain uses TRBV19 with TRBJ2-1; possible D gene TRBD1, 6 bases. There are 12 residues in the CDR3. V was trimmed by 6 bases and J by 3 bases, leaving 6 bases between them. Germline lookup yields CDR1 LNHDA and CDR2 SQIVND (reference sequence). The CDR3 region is CASRDSYNEQFF. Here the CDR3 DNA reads TGTGCCAGTAGGGACAGCTACAATGAGCAGTTCTTC.

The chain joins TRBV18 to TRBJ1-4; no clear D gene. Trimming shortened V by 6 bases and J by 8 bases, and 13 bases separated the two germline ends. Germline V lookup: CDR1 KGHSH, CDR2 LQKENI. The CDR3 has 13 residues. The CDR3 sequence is CASSPGTGEKLFF. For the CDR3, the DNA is TGTGCCAGCTCCCCCGGCACGGGGGAAAAACTGTTTTTT.

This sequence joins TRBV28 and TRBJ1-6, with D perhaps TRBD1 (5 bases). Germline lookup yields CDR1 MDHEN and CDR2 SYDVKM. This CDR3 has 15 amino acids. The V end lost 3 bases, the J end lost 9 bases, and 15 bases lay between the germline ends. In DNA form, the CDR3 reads TGTGCCAGCAGTTTTTTGGGCAGGGCGGCTTCACCCCTCCACTTT. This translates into CASSFLGRAASPLHF.

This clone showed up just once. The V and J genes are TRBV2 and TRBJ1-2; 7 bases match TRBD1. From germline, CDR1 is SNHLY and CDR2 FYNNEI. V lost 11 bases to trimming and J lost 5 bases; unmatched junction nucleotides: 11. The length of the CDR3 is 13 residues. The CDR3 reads CAGGGGGLYGYTF. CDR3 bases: TGTGCCGGTGGGGGAGGGGGCCTGTATGGCTACACCTTC.

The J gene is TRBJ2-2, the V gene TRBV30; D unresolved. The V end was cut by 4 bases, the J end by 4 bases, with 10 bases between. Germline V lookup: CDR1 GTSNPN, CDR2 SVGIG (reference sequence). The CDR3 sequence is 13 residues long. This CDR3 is CAWTSFITGELFF. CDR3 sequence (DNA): TGTGCCTGGACCTCATTTATCACCGGGGAGCTGTTTTTT.

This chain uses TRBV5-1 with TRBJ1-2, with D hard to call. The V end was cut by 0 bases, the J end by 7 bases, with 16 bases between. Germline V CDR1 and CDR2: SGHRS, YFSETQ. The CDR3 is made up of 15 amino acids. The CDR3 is CASSLANVPIGGYTF. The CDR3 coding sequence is TGCGCCAGCAGCTTGGCCAACGTTCCCATAGGTGGCTACACCTTC.

CDR3 nucleotides: TGTGCCAGCAGTAGACATGGGGGTGAAGAGACCCAGTACTTC. Translation gives CASSRHGGEETQYF. The chain combines TRBV27 with TRBJ2-5; D assignment may be TRBD1 or TRBD2 (5 bases each). The V end was cut by 5 bases, the J end by 3 bases, with 13 bases between. The germline V gene encodes CDR1 MNHEY and CDR2 SMNVEV (reference sequence). The CDR3 has 14 amino acids.

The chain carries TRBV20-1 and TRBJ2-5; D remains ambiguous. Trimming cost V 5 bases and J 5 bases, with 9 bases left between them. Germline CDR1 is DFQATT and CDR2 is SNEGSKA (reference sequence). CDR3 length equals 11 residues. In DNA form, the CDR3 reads TGCAGTGCTTCAGGTTTGGAGACCCAGTACTTC. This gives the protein CSASGLETQYF.

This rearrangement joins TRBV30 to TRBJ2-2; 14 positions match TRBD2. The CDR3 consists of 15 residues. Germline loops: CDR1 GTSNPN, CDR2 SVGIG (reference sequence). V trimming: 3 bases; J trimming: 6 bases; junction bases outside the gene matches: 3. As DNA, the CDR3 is TGTGCCTGGAGGGGGACTAGCGGGAGCTCCGGGGAGCTGTTTTTT. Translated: CAWRGTSGSSGELFF.

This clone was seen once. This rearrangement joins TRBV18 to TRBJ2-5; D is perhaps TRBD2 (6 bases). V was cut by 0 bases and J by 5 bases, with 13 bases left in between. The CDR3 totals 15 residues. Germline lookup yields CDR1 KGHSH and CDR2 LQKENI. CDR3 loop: CASSPPTGVGETQYF. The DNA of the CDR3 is TGTGCCAGCTCACCACCCACGGGGGTAGGGGAGACCCAGTACTTC.

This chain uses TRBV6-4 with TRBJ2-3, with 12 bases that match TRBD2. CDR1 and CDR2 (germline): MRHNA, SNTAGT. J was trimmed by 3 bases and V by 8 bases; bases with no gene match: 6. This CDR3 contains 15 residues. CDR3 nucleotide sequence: TGTGCCAGCGGAATGACTAGCGGGAGTACAGATACGCAGTATTTT. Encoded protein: CASGMTSGSTDTQYF.

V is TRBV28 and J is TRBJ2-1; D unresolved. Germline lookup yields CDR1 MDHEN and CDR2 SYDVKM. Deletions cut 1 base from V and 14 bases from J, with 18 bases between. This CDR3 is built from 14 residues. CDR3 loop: CASSLSWIPPVKFF. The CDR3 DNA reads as TGTGCCAGCAGTTTATCGTGGATCCCTCCAGTCAAGTTCTTC.

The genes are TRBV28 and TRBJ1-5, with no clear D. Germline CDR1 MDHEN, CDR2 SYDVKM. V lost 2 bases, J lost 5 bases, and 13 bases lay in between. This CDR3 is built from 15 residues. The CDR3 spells CASSLRLSVDQPQHF. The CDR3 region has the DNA TGTGCCAGCAGTTTAAGGCTGTCCGTCGATCAGCCCCAGCATTTT.

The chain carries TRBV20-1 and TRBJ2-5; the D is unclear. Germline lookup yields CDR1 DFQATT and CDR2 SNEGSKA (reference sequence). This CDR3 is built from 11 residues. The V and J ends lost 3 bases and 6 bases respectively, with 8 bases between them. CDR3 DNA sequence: TGCAGTGCTAGCAAGGACCAGACCCAGTACTTC. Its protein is CSASKDQTQYF.

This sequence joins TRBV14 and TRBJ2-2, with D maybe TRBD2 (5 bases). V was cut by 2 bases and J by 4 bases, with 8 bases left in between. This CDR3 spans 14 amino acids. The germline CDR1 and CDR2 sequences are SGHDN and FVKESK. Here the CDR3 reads CASSQLASTGELFF. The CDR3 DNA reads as TGTGCCAGCAGCCAACTAGCTAGCACCGGGGAGCTGTTTTTT.

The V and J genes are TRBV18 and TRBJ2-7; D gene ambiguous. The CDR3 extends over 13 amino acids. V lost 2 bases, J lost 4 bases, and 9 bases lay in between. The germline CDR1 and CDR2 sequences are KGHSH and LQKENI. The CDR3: CASSPAAAYEQYF. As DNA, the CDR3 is TGTGCCAGCTCACCAGCCGCGGCGTACGAGCAGTACTTC. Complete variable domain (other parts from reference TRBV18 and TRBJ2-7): NAGVMQNPRHLVRRRGQEARLRCSPMKGHSHVYWYRQLPEEGLKFMVYLQKENIIDESGMPKERFSAEFPKEGPSILRIQQVVRGDSAAYFCASSPAAAYEQYFGPGTRLTVT.

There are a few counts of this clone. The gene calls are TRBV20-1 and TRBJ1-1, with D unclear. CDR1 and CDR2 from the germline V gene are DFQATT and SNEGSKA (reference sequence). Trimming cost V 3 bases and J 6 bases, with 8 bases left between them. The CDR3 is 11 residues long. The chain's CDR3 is CSASRRPEAFF. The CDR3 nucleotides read TGCAGTGCTAGCCGGCGGCCTGAAGCTTTCTTT.

Here the CDR3 reads CASSPTSGSVGGELFF. The CDR3 nucleotides are TGTGCCAGCAGCCCCACTAGCGGGAGTGTAGGCGGGGAGCTGTTTTTT. The chain combines TRBV7-3 with TRBJ2-2; TRBD2 agrees at 11 bases. This CDR3 region has 16 residues. Unmatched junction bases numbered 9, after V lost 5 bases and J lost 7 bases. Germline-derived CDR1 and CDR2 are SGHTA and FQGTGA.

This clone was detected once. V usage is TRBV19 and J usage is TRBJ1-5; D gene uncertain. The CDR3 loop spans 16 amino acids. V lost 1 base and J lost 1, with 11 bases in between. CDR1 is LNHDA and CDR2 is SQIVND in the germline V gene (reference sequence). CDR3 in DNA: TGTGCCAGTAGTATAGGGCTGGGATGGAGCAATCAGCCCCAGCATTTT. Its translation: CASSIGLGWSNQPQHF.

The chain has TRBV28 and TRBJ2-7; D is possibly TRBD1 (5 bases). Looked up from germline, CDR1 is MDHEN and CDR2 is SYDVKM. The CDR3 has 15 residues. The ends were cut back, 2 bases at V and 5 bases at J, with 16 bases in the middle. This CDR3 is CASSLPTQGGHEQYF. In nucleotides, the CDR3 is TGTGCCAGCAGTTTACCGACCCAGGGTGGCCACGAGCAGTACTTC.

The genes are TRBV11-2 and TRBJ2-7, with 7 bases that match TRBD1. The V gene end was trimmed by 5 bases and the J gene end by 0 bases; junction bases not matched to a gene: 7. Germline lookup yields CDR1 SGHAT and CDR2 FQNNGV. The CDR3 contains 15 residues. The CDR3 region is CASSRGQIHSYEQYF. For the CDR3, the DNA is TGTGCCAGCAGCCGGGGACAGATACACTCCTACGAGCAGTACTTC. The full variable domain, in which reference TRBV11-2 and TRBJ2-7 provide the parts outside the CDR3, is EAGVAQSPRYKIIEKRQSVAFWCNPISGHATLYWYQQILGQGPKLLIQFQNNGVVDDSQLPKDRFSAERLKGVDSTLKIQPAKLEDSAVYLCASSRGQIHSYEQYFGPGTRLTVT.

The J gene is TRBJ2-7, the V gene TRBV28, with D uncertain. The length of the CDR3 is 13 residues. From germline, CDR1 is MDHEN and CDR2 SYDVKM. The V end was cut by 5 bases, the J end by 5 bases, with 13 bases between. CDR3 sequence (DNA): TGTGCCAGCAGTCCTTCGGAGCGCCACGAGCAGTACTTC. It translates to CASSPSERHEQYF.

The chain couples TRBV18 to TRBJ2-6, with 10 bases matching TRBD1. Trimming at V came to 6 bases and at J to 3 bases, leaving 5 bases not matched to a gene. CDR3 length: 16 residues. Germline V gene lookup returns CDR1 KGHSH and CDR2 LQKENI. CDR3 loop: CASSGTGASGANVLTF. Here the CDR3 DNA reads TGTGCCAGCTCCGGGACAGGGGCGAGTGGGGCCAACGTCCTGACTTTC.

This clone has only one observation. The CDR3 DNA reads as TGTGCCAGCAGTTTATTTGTCGGGACAGGGGTTTCACCCCTCCACTTT. The encoded protein is CASSLFVGTGVSPLHF. The V call is TRBV27, the J call TRBJ1-6, with TRBD1 matching 10 bases. CDR1 is MNHEY and CDR2 is SMNVEV in the germline V gene (reference sequence). V was pared by 1 base and J by 9 bases, with 6 bases of the junction left unmatched. The CDR3 covers 16 residues.

The CDR3 is CASSPRLAGSYNEQFF. CDR3 in DNA: TGTGCCAGCTCACCAAGACTAGCGGGTTCCTACAATGAGCAGTTCTTC. The V gene is TRBV18, the J gene TRBJ2-1; 10 bases line up with TRBD2. The CDR3 spans 16 residues. The V and J ends lost 2 bases and 1 base, in that order; junction bases with no gene match: 2. The germline V gene encodes CDR1 KGHSH and CDR2 LQKENI.

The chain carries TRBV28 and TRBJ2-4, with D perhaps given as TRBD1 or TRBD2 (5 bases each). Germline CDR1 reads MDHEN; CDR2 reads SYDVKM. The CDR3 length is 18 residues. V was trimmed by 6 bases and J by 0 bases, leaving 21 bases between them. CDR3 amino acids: CASRHRGVQSLAKNIQYF. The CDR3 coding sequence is TGTGCCAGCAGGCATCGAGGGGTTCAGAGTCTAGCCAAAAACATTCAGTACTTC.